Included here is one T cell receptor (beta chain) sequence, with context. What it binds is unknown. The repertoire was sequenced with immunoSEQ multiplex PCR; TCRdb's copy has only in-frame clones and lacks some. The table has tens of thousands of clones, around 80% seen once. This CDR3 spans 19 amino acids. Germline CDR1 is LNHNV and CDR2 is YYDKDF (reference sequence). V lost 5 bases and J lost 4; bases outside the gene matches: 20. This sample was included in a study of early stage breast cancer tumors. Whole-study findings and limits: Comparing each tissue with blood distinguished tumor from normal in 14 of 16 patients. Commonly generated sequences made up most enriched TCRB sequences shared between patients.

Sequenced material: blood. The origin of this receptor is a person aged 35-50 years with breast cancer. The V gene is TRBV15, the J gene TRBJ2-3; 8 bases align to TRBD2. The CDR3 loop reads CATSVRTSGTYWSADTQYF. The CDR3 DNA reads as TGTGCCACCAGCGTACGAACTAGCGGAACGTATTGGTCCGCAGATACGCAGTATTTT.